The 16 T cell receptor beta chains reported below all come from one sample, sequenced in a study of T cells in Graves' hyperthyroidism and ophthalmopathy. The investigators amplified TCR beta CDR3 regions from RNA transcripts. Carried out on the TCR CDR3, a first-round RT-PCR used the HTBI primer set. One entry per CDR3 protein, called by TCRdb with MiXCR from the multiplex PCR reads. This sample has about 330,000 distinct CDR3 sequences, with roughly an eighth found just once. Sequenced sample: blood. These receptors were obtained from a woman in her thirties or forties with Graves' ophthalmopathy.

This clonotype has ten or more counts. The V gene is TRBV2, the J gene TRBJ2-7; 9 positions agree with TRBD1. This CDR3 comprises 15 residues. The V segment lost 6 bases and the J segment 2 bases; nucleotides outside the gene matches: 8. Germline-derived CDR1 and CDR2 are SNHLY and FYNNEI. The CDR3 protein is CASRTGTGSTYEQYF. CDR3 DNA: TGTGCCAGCAGGACCGGGACAGGGTCAACCTACGAGCAGTACTTC.

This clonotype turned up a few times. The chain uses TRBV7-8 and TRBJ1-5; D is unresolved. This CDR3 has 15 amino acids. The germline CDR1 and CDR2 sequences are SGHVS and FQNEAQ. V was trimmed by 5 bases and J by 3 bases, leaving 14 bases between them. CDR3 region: CASSDGGLNNQPQHF. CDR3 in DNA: TGTGCCAGCAGCGATGGAGGACTCAACAATCAGCCCCAGCATTTT. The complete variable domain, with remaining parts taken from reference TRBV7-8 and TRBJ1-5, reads GAGVSQSPRYKVAKRGQDVALRCDPISGHVSLFWYQQALGQGPEFLTYFQNEAQLDKSGLPSDRFFAERPEGSVSTLKIQRTQQEDSAVYLCASSDGGLNNQPQHFGDGTRLSIL.

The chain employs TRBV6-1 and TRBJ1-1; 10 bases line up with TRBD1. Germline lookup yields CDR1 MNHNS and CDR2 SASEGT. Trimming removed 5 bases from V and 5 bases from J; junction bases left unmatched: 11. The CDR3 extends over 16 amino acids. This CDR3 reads CASSHRQGAGFTEAFF. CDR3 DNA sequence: TGTGCCAGCAGTCACAGACAGGGGGCAGGTTTTACTGAAGCTTTCTTT.

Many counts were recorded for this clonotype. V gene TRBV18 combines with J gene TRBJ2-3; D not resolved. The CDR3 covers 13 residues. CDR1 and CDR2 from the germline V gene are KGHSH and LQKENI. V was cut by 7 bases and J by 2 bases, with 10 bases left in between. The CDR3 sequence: CASLPQTTDTQYF. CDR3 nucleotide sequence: TGTGCCAGCTTACCGCAAACCACAGATACGCAGTATTTT. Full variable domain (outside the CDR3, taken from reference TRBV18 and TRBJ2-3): NAGVMQNPRHLVRRRGQEARLRCSPMKGHSHVYWYRQLPEEGLKFMVYLQKENIIDESGMPKERFSAEFPKEGPSILRIQQVVRGDSAAYFCASLPQTTDTQYFGPGTRLTVL.

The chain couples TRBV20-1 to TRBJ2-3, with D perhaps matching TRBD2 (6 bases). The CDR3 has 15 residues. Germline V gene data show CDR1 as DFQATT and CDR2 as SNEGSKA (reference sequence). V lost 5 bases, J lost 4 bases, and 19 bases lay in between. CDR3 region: CSALTGTRDADTQYF. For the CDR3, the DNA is TGCAGTGCTTTGACCGGGACTCGAGACGCAGATACGCAGTATTTT.

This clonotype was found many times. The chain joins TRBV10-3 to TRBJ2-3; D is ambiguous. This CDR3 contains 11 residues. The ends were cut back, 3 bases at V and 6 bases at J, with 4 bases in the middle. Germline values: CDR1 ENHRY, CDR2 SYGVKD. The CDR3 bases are TGTGCCATCAGTGAATGGGATACGCAGTATTTT. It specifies CAISEWDTQYF.

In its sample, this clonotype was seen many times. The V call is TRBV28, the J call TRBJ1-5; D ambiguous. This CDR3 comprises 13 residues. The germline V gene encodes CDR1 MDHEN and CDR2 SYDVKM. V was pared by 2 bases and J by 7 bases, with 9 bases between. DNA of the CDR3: TGTGCCAGCAGTTTAAGGATGGGGCAGCCCCAGCATTTT. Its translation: CASSLRMGQPQHF. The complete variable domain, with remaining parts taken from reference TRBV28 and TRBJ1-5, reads DVKVTQSSRYLVKRTGEKVFLECVQDMDHENMFWYRQDPGLGLRLIYFSYDVKMKEKGDIPEGYSVSREKKERFSLILESASTNQTSMYLCASSLRMGQPQHFGDGTRLSIL.

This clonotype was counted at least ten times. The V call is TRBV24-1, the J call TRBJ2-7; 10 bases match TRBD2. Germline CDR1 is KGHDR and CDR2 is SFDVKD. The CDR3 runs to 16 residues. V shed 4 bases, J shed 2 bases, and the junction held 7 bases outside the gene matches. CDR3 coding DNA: TGTGCCACCAGTGAGTCCGGGACTAGCGCCCCCTACGAGCAGTACTTC. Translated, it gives CATSESGTSAPYEQYF.

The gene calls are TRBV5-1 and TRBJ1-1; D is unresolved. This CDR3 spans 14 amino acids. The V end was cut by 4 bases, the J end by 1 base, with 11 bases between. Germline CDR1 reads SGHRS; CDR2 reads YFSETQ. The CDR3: CASSPGMSNTEAFF. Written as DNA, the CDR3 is TGCGCCAGCAGCCCTGGAATGTCGAACACTGAAGCTTTCTTT.

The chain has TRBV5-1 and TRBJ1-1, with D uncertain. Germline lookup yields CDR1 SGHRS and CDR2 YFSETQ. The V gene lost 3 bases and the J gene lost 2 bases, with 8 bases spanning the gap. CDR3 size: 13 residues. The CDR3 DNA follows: TGCGCCAGCAGCTGGTTGACTAACACTGAAGCTTTCTTT. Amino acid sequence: CASSWLTNTEAFF. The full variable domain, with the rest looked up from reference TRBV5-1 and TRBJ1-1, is KAGVTQTPRYLIKTRGQQVTLSCSPISGHRSVSWYQQTPGQGLQFLFEYFSETQRNKGNFPGRFSGRQFSNSRSEMNVSTLELGDSALYLCASSWLTNTEAFFGQGTRLTVV.

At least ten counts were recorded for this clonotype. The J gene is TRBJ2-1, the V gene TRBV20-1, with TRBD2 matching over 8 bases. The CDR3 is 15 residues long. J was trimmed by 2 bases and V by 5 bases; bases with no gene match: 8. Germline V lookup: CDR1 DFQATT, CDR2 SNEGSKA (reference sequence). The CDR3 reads CSAPLAGRTYNEQFF. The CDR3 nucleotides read TGCAGTGCTCCTTTAGCGGGACGGACCTACAATGAGCAGTTCTTC.

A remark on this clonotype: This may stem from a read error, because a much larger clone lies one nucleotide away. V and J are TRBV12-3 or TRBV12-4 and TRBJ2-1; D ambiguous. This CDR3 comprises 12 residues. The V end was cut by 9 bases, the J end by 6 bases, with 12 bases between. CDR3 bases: TGTGCCAGTGGCGGCCCCTGCAATGAGCAGTTCTTC. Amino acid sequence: CASGGPCNEQFF.

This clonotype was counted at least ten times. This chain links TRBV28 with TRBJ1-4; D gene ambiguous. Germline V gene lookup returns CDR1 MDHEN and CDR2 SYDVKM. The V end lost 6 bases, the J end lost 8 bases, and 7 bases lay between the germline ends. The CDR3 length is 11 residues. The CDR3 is CASSQQEKLFF. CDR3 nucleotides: TGTGCCAGCAGCCAACAGGAAAAACTGTTTTTT.

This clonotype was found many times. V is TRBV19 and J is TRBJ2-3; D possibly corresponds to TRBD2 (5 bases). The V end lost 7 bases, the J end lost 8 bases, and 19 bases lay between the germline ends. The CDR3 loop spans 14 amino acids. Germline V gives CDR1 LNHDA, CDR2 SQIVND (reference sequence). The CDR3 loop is CASKGSASMGTQYF. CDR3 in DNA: TGTGCCAGTAAAGGGAGCGCCAGTATGGGTACGCAGTATTTT.

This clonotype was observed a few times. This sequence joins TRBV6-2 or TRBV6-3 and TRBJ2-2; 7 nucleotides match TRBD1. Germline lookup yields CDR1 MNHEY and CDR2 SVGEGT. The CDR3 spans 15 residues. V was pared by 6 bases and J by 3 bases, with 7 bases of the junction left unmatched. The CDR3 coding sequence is TGTGCCAGCAGCCAAGACAGGGATGACACCGGGGAGCTGTTTTTT. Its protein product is CASSQDRDDTGELFF.

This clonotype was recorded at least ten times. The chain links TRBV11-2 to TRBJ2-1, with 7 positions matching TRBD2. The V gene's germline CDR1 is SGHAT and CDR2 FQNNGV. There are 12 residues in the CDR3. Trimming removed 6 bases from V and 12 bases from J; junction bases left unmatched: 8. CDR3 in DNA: TGTGCCAGCAGTGACCTGGGGGGGGGGCAGTTCTTC. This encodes CASSDLGGGQFF. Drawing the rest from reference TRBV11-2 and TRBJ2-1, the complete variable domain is EAGVAQSPRYKIIEKRQSVAFWCNPISGHATLYWYQQILGQGPKLLIQFQNNGVVDDSQLPKDRFSAERLKGVDSTLKIQPAKLEDSAVYLCASSDLGGGQFFGPGTRLTVL.